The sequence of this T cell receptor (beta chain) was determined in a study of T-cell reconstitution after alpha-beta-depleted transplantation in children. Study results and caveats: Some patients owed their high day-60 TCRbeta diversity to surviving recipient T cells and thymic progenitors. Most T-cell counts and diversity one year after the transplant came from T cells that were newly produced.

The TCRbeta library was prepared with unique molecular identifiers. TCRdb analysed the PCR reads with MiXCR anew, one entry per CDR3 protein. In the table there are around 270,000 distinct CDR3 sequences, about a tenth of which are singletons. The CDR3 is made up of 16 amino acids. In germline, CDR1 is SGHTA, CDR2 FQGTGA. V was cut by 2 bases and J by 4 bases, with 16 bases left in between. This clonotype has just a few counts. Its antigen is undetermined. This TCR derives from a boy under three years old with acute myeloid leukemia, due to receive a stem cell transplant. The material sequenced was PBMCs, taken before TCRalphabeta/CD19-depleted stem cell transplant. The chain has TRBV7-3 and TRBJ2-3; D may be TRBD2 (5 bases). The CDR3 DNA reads TGTGCCAGCAGCTTATCGGGAATCGCCTCCCCAGATACGCAGTATTTT. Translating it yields CASSLSGIASPDTQYF.